This TCR beta chain was sequenced during a study of cytomegalovirus exposure and HLA in healthy donors. Study-level points and caveats: Most CMV-associated TCR beta chains appeared HLA-restricted in a later analysis. TCR beta V- and J-gene trimming was later associated with a missense DCLRE1C variant.

This CDR3 contains 16 residues. Per germline, CDR1 MDHEN and CDR2 SYDVKM. Losses at the gene ends were 6 bases for V and 6 bases for J; bases not matched to a gene: 10. There are a few counts of this clone. The antigen remains unidentified. Amplification used 60 Vbeta primers and 13 Jbeta primers. Data came from immunoSEQ multiplex PCR; TCRdb stores just in-frame clones and leaves some out. The table shows 100,000 to 150,000 clones, with more than 15% occurring only once. Material: PBMCs. The chain links TRBV28 to TRBJ1-5; 11 nucleotides line up with TRBD1. The clonotype was recovered from a female donor in good health and CMV-seropositive. As DNA, the CDR3 is TGTGCCAGCAGCAAGATGGGACAGGGGGATATTCAGCCCCAGCATTTT. Its translation is CASSKMGQGDIQPQHF.